This is a list of T cell receptor beta chains from one sample in a study of blood T cell repertoires in COVID-19. Clones were sequenced by immunoSEQ multiplex PCR, and TCRdb holds only the in-frame ones, with some missing. This table holds about 210,000 clones, over 75% found once. Sequenced: PBMCs or T cells enriched from blood (not recorded which). The receptors were sampled from a man in his forties or fifties who had recovered from COVID-19. CDR3s include the opening cysteine and the closing phenylalanine or tryptophan. Each record gives: CDR3 DNA, CDR3 protein, clone size, D gene, J gene, V gene. A D gene is named only where the DNA matches it firmly. Clone sizes are given selectively: once, few, many, or a class where the clone is expanded.

CDR3nt: TGTGCCAGCAGTATTCTGAGTATGAATTCACCCCTCCACTTT
CDR3aa: CASSILSMNSPLHF
abundance: -
d_gene: -
j_gene: TRBJ1-6
v_gene: TRBV2

CDR3nt: TGTGCCAGCAGCCCTACTGAGACAGTTATCAACTATGGCTACACCTTC
CDR3aa: CASSPTETVINYGYTF
abundance: -
d_gene: -
j_gene: TRBJ1-2
v_gene: TRBV9

CDR3nt: TGTGCCAGCAGCCAACGGGGGGCGAGTCAGCCCCAGCATTTT
CDR3aa: CASSQRGASQPQHF
abundance: once
d_gene: -
j_gene: TRBJ1-5
v_gene: TRBV3-1/TRBV3-2

CDR3nt: TGTGCCAGCAGCTTGCCGGGACTAGCAGGGAATGAGCAGTTCTTC
CDR3aa: CASSLPGLAGNEQFF
abundance: -
d_gene: TRBD2
j_gene: TRBJ2-1
v_gene: TRBV7-3

CDR3nt: TGTGCCAGCAGCTTAGGTCTCTACAATGAGCAGTTCTTC
CDR3aa: CASSLGLYNEQFF
abundance: -
d_gene: -
j_gene: TRBJ2-1
v_gene: TRBV7-8

CDR3nt: TGTGCCAGCAGCCCCCTCGGGGGGGCACGATCCTACGAGCAGTACTTC
CDR3aa: CASSPLGGARSYEQYF
abundance: -
d_gene: TRBD2
j_gene: TRBJ2-7
v_gene: TRBV14

CDR3nt: TGTGCCAGCAGTGAATATTGGGGAGATGGCTACACCTTC
CDR3aa: CASSEYWGDGYTF
abundance: few
d_gene: -
j_gene: TRBJ1-2
v_gene: TRBV25-1

CDR3nt: TGCGCCAGCAGTCGACAGGGAGTTAATGAAAAACTGTTTTTT
CDR3aa: CASSRQGVNEKLFF
abundance: -
d_gene: TRBD1
j_gene: TRBJ1-4
v_gene: TRBV10-2

CDR3nt: TGCGCCAGCAGCCAAGCGGAGGGACTCAGGGGCTACACCTTC
CDR3aa: CASSQAEGLRGYTF
abundance: once
d_gene: -
j_gene: TRBJ1-2
v_gene: TRBV4-1

CDR3nt: TGTGCCAGCAGCCAAGATTACGGTAGCGGAGGGACCGGGGAGCTGTTTTTT
CDR3aa: CASSQDYGSGGTGELFF
abundance: -
d_gene: -
j_gene: TRBJ2-2
v_gene: TRBV3-1/TRBV3-2

CDR3nt: TGTGCCAGCAGCTTGGATGTCATCTCCTACGAGCAGTACTTC
CDR3aa: CASSLDVISYEQYF
abundance: once
d_gene: -
j_gene: TRBJ2-7
v_gene: TRBV5-5

CDR3nt: TGTGCCAGCAGCCTCGGGGACAGGGAAAACACTGAAGCTTTCTTT
CDR3aa: CASSLGDRENTEAFF
abundance: -
d_gene: TRBD1
j_gene: TRBJ1-1
v_gene: TRBV28

CDR3nt: TGTGCCAGCCAGCGGGACAGGGGATCTCAGCCCCAGCATTTT
CDR3aa: CASQRDRGSQPQHF
abundance: -
d_gene: TRBD1
j_gene: TRBJ1-5
v_gene: TRBV27

CDR3nt: TGTGCCAGCTCAAGGGACACAGGGGGCTACACCTTC
CDR3aa: CASSRDTGGYTF
abundance: -
d_gene: -
j_gene: TRBJ1-2
v_gene: TRBV2

CDR3nt: TGTGCCAGCAGCACCCACAGGGGGGGCAACAATGAGCAGTTCTTC
CDR3aa: CASSTHRGGNNEQFF
abundance: -
d_gene: -
j_gene: TRBJ2-1
v_gene: TRBV7-9

CDR3nt: TGTGCCACCAGTGATTTGCAGGAAAGACTGTTTTTT
CDR3aa: CATSDLQERLFF
abundance: -
d_gene: -
j_gene: TRBJ1-4
v_gene: TRBV24-1

CDR3nt: TGTGCCAGCTCCGGACAGGGCCCGACTTCACCCCTCCACTTT
CDR3aa: CASSGQGPTSPLHF
abundance: -
d_gene: TRBD1
j_gene: TRBJ1-6
v_gene: TRBV18

CDR3nt: TGTGCCAGCAGCTTGGGCGGGGGTCTAGATACGCAGTATTTT
CDR3aa: CASSLGGGLDTQYF
abundance: few
d_gene: TRBD2
j_gene: TRBJ2-3
v_gene: TRBV7-2

CDR3nt: TGTGCCAGCAGTGAAAACAGGCGGGGCTACACCTTC
CDR3aa: CASSENRRGYTF
abundance: -
d_gene: -
j_gene: TRBJ1-2
v_gene: TRBV2

CDR3nt: TGTGCCAGCAGCGGGACAGATGAAAAACTGTTTTTT
CDR3aa: CASSGTDEKLFF
abundance: -
d_gene: TRBD1
j_gene: TRBJ1-4
v_gene: TRBV2

CDR3nt: TGTGCCAGCAGTTACCGGGGTAATTCACCCCTCCACTTT
CDR3aa: CASSYRGNSPLHF
abundance: many
d_gene: -
j_gene: TRBJ1-6
v_gene: TRBV6-5

CDR3nt: TGTGCCAGCAGTTACTCACCGGGACTAGCCCCCTTTTTT
CDR3aa: CASSYSPGLAPFF
abundance: -
d_gene: TRBD2
j_gene: TRBJ2-3
v_gene: TRBV7-9

CDR3nt: TGTGCCTGGAGTGCCTTGGCGAGCGGTAAAGTTTACTTC
CDR3aa: CAWSALASGKVYF
abundance: -
d_gene: -
j_gene: TRBJ2-7
v_gene: TRBV30

CDR3nt: TGTGCCAGCAGCCAAGTCCTGGTAGCGGCCCGCTACGAGCAGTACTTC
CDR3aa: CASSQVLVAARYEQYF
abundance: -
d_gene: -
j_gene: TRBJ2-7
v_gene: TRBV3-1/TRBV3-2

CDR3nt: TGCAGTGCTAGTCGGGGCAGGGGGAACAATCAGCCCCAGCATTTT
CDR3aa: CSASRGRGNNQPQHF
abundance: -
d_gene: TRBD1
j_gene: TRBJ1-5
v_gene: TRBV20-1

CDR3nt: TGTGCCACGTCTCGCGAGTCCCAAGAGACCCAGTACTTC
CDR3aa: CATSRESQETQYF
abundance: -
d_gene: -
j_gene: TRBJ2-5
v_gene: TRBV24-1

CDR3nt: TGTGCCAGCAGCTCCCTGCTATTTAGCAATCAGCCCCAGCATTTT
CDR3aa: CASSSLLFSNQPQHF
abundance: -
d_gene: -
j_gene: TRBJ1-5
v_gene: TRBV7-3

CDR3nt: TGTGCCATCAGTGGGACAGGGAATCAGCCCCAGCATTTT
CDR3aa: CAISGTGNQPQHF
abundance: -
d_gene: TRBD1
j_gene: TRBJ1-5
v_gene: TRBV10-3

CDR3nt: TGTGCCATCAGTCGACAGGGGGGCCCCTACAATGAGCAGTTCTTC
CDR3aa: CAISRQGGPYNEQFF
abundance: once
d_gene: TRBD1
j_gene: TRBJ2-1
v_gene: TRBV10-3

CDR3nt: TGTGCCAGCTCACCAGCCCAGGGGGCGCCTAATGAAAAACTGTTTTTT
CDR3aa: CASSPAQGAPNEKLFF
abundance: -
d_gene: TRBD1
j_gene: TRBJ1-4
v_gene: TRBV18

CDR3nt: TGTGCCAGCAGCTTAAACGATGCGGGGTACGAGCAGTACTTC
CDR3aa: CASSLNDAGYEQYF
abundance: -
d_gene: -
j_gene: TRBJ2-7
v_gene: TRBV7-8

CDR3nt: TGTGCCAGCAGTTACCCCGGACAGGGGACGAACACTGAAGCTTTCTTT
CDR3aa: CASSYPGQGTNTEAFF
abundance: few
d_gene: TRBD1
j_gene: TRBJ1-1
v_gene: TRBV6-5

CDR3nt: TGTGCCAGCAAAGCGGGGGGCCTGGGACGGCTGTTCTTC
CDR3aa: CASKAGGLGRLFF
abundance: -
d_gene: TRBD2
j_gene: TRBJ2-1
v_gene: TRBV2

CDR3nt: TGTGCCAGCAGCCAGAGCTCCTACGAGCAGTACTTC
CDR3aa: CASSQSSYEQYF
abundance: -
d_gene: -
j_gene: TRBJ2-7
v_gene: TRBV3-1/TRBV3-2

CDR3nt: TGTGCCAGCAGTAACAGGGCGAAGAGCAATCAGCCCCAGCATTTT
CDR3aa: CASSNRAKSNQPQHF
abundance: -
d_gene: -
j_gene: TRBJ1-5
v_gene: TRBV6-5

CDR3nt: TGTGCCACCAGCGGGGACAGGTGGGGGACAGATACGCAGTATTTT
CDR3aa: CATSGDRWGTDTQYF
abundance: -
d_gene: TRBD1
j_gene: TRBJ2-3
v_gene: TRBV24-1

CDR3nt: TGTGCCAGCGGGACAGGGGGTTATGGCTACACCTTC
CDR3aa: CASGTGGYGYTF
abundance: many
d_gene: TRBD1
j_gene: TRBJ1-2
v_gene: TRBV6-5

CDR3nt: TGTGCCAGCAGCGGACTTGGACAGTCCTATGGCTACACCTTC
CDR3aa: CASSGLGQSYGYTF
abundance: -
d_gene: -
j_gene: TRBJ1-2
v_gene: TRBV9

CDR3nt: TGTGCTAGTGGTTTCACAGGGGGCAGCTATGGCTACACCTTC
CDR3aa: CASGFTGGSYGYTF
abundance: -
d_gene: TRBD1
j_gene: TRBJ1-2
v_gene: TRBV12-5

CDR3nt: TGTGCCAGCAGTTCAAAAATGGGGGGGACCGTCAAATATGGAAACACCATATATTTT
CDR3aa: CASSSKMGGTVKYGNTIYF
abundance: -
d_gene: -
j_gene: TRBJ1-3
v_gene: TRBV13

CDR3nt: TGTGCCAGCAGCCAAGTCACAGGGGGGTCGGAAGCTTTCTTT
CDR3aa: CASSQVTGGSEAFF
abundance: -
d_gene: TRBD1
j_gene: TRBJ1-1
v_gene: TRBV14

CDR3nt: TGCGCCAGCAGCTCATCAGGTTTCAAAACCCTCCACTTT
CDR3aa: CASSSSGFKTLHF
abundance: -
d_gene: -
j_gene: TRBJ1-6
v_gene: TRBV5-1

CDR3nt: TGCAGCGTTGCCCTCTCTTTGGAAAAACTGTTTTTT
CDR3aa: CSVALSLEKLFF
abundance: -
d_gene: -
j_gene: TRBJ1-4
v_gene: TRBV29-1

CDR3nt: TGTGCCAGCAGCTTAGTGGGCGTTTTCTATGGCTACACCTTC
CDR3aa: CASSLVGVFYGYTF
abundance: few
d_gene: -
j_gene: TRBJ1-2
v_gene: TRBV5-6

CDR3nt: TGTGCCAGCAGCACCTCCGGGACTAGCGGGGGGGTGAGGGATACGCAGTATTTT
CDR3aa: CASSTSGTSGGVRDTQYF
abundance: -
d_gene: TRBD2
j_gene: TRBJ2-3
v_gene: TRBV9

CDR3nt: TGTGCCAGCAGCCAAGAGGGGGCTAGCAGGGAGACCCAGTACTTC
CDR3aa: CASSQEGASRETQYF
abundance: few
d_gene: -
j_gene: TRBJ2-5
v_gene: TRBV3-1/TRBV3-2

CDR3nt: TGTGCCAGCAGCGTAGATGGTAGCGGGAGTTTCGAGCAGTACTTC
CDR3aa: CASSVDGSGSFEQYF
abundance: few
d_gene: TRBD2
j_gene: TRBJ2-7
v_gene: TRBV9

CDR3nt: TGTGCCAGCAGCCAAGGACAGGAATACAATGAGCAGTTCTTC
CDR3aa: CASSQGQEYNEQFF
abundance: -
d_gene: -
j_gene: TRBJ2-1
v_gene: TRBV4-2

CDR3nt: TGTGCCAGCTCACCACTCGGGTCATCCTACAATGAGCAGTTCTTC
CDR3aa: CASSPLGSSYNEQFF
abundance: -
d_gene: -
j_gene: TRBJ2-1
v_gene: TRBV18

CDR3nt: TGTGCCAGCAGCCTATCCGGGACAGGGCCTCAGCCCCAGCATTTT
CDR3aa: CASSLSGTGPQPQHF
abundance: -
d_gene: TRBD1
j_gene: TRBJ1-5
v_gene: TRBV2